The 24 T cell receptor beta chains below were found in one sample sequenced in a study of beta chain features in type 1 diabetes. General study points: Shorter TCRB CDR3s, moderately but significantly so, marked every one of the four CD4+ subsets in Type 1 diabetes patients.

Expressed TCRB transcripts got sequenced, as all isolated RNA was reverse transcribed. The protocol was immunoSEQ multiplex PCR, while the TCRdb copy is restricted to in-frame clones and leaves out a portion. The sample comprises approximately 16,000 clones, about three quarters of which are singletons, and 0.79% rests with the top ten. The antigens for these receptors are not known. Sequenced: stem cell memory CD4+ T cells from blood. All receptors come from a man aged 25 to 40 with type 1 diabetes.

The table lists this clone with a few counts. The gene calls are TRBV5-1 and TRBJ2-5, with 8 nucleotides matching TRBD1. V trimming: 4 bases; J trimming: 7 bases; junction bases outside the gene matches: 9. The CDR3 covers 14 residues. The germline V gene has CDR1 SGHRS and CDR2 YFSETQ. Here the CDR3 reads CASSLGQAMGTQYF. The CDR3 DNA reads TGCGCCAGCAGCCTGGGACAGGCCATGGGGACCCAGTACTTC.

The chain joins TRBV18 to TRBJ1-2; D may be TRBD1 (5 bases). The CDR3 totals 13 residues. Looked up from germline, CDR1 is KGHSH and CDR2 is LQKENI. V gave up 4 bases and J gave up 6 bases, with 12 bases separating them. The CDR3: CASSRAREDGYTF. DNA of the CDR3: TGTGCCAGCTCACGAGCCAGGGAAGATGGCTACACCTTC.

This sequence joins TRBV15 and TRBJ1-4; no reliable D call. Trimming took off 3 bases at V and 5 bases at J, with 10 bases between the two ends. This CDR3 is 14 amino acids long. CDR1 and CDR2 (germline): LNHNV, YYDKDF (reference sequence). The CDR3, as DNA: TGTGCCACCAGCAGCGGCGGGCCAAATGAAAAACTGTTTTTT. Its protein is CATSSGGPNEKLFF.

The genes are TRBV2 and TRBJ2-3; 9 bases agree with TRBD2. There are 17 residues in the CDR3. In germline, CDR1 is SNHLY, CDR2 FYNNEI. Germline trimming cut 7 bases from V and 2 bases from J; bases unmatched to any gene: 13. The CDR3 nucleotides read TGTGCCAGCAAGTTCCCCGCGGGGGGGAGAGCCACAGATACGCAGTATTTT. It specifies CASKFPAGGRATDTQYF. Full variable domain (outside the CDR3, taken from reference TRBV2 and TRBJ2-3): EPEVTQTPSHQVTQMGQEVILRCVPISNHLYFYWYRQILGQKVEFLVSFYNNEISEKSEIFDDQFSVERPDGSNFTLKIRSTKLEDSAMYFCASKFPAGGRATDTQYFGPGTRLTVL.

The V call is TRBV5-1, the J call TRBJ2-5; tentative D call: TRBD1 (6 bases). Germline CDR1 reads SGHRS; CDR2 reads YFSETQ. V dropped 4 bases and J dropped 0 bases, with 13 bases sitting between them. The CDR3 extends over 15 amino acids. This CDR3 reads CASSGGTLNQETQYF. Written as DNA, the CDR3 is TGCGCCAGCAGCGGTGGGACACTCAACCAAGAGACCCAGTACTTC.

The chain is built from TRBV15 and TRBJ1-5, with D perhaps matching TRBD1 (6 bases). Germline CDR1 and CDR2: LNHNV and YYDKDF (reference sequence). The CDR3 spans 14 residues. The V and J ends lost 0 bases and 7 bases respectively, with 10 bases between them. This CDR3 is CATSREAGVQPQHF. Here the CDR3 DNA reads TGTGCCACCAGCAGAGAGGCAGGGGTACAGCCCCAGCATTTT.

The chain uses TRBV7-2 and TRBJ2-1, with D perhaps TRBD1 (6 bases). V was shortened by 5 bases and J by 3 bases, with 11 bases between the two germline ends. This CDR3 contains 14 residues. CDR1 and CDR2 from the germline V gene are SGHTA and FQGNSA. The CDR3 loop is CASSINRVYNEQFF. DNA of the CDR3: TGTGCCAGCAGCATCAACAGGGTCTACAATGAGCAGTTCTTC.

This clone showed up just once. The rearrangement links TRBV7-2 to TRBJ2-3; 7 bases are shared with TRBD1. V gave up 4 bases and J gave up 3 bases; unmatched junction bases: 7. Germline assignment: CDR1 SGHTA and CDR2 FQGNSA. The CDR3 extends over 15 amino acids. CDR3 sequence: CASSSPGTATDTQYF. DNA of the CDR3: TGTGCCAGCAGCTCCCCCGGGACAGCAACAGATACGCAGTATTTT.

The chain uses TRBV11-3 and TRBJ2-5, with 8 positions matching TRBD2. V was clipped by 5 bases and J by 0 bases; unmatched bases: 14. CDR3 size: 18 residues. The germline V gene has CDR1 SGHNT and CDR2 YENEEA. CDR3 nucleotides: TGTGCCAGCAGCCGCGGGGGAGCGGGGGCCCTGTACCAAGAGACCCAGTACTTC. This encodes CASSRGGAGALYQETQYF.

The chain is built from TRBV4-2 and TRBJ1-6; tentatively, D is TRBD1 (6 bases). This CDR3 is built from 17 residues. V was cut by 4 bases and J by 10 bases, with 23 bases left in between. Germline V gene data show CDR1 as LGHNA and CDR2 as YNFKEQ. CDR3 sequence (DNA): TGTGCCAGCAGCCCCGCCCTCTCGGGGGGGCGTAGCTCACCCCTCCACTTT. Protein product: CASSPALSGGRSSPLHF.

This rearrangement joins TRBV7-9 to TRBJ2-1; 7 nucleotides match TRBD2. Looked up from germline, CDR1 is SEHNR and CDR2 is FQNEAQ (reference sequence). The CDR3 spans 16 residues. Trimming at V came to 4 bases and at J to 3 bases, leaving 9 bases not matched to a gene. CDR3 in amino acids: CASSYSTGTNYNEQFF. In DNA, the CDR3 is TGTGCCAGCAGCTACTCAACCGGGACTAACTACAATGAGCAGTTCTTC.

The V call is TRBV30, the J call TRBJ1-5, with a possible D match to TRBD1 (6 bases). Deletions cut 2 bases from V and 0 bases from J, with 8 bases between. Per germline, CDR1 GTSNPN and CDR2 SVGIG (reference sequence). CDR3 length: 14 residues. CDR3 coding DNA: TGTGCCTGGAGTACAGGGATTAGCAATCAGCCCCAGCATTTT. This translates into CAWSTGISNQPQHF. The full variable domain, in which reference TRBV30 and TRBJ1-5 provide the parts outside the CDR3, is SQTIHQWPATLVQPVGSPLSLECTVEGTSNPNLYWYRQAAGRGLQLLFYSVGIGQISSEVPQNLSASRPQDRQFILSSKKLLLSDSGFYLCAWSTGISNQPQHFGDGTRLSIL.

DNA of the CDR3: TGTGCCAGCAGCGTCGGGGTGCAGGATGAGACCCAGTACTTC. Translation: CASSVGVQDETQYF. The genes are TRBV9 and TRBJ2-5; tentative D call: TRBD2 (5 bases). The CDR3 is made up of 14 amino acids. V dropped 2 bases and J dropped 5 bases, with 13 bases sitting between them. Germline values: CDR1 SGDLS, CDR2 YYNGEE.

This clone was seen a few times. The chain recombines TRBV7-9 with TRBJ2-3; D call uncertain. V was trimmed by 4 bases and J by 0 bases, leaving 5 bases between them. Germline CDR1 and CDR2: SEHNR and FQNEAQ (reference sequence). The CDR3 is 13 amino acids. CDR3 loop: CASSYLSTDTQYF. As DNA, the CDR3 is TGTGCCAGCAGCTATTTAAGCACAGATACGCAGTATTTT. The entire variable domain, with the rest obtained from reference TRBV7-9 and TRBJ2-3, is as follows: DTGVSQNPRHKITKRGQNVTFRCDPISEHNRLYWYRQTLGQGPEFLTYFQNEAQLEKSRLLSDRFSAERPKGSFSTLEIQRTEQGDSAMYLCASSYLSTDTQYFGPGTRLTVL.

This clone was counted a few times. The CDR3 region has the DNA TGTGCCAGCTCACCGACCGACAGGGAATCACCCCTCCACTTT. It codes for CASSPTDRESPLHF. The rearrangement uses TRBV18 and TRBJ1-6, with 7 bases that match TRBD1. The trim removed 3 bases at V and 10 bases at J, leaving 6 bases unmatched. This CDR3 is 14 amino acids long. The germline gives CDR1 KGHSH, CDR2 LQKENI.

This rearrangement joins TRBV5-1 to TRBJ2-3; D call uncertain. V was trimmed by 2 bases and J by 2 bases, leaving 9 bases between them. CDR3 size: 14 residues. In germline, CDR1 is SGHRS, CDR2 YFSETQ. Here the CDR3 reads CASSFESPTDTQYF. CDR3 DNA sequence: TGCGCCAGCAGCTTCGAGAGCCCCACAGATACGCAGTATTTT.

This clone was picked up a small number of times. The CDR3 nucleotides are TGTGCCAGCAGCCCCATCGGGGGGGGGCTAAGCTCCTACGAGCAGTACTTC. This translates into CASSPIGGGLSSYEQYF. The chain recombines TRBV12-1 with TRBJ2-7; the D call in the table, TRBD2, was not verified against the DNA. TRBV12-1 is deemed a pseudogene. This CDR3 contains 17 residues.

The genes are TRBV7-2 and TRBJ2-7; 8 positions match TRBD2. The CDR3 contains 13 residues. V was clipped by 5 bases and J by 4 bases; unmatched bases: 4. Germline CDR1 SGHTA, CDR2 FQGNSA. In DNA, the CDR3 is TGTGCCAGCAGCCCCGGGACTAGTTACGAGCAGTACTTC. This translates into CASSPGTSYEQYF.

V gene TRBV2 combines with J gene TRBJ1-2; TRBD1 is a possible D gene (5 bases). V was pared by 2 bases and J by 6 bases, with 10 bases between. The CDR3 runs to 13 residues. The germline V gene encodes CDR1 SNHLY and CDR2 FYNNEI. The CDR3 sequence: CASSELGGDGYTF. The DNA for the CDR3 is TGTGCCAGCAGTGAATTGGGGGGGGATGGCTACACCTTC. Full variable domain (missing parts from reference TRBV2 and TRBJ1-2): EPEVTQTPSHQVTQMGQEVILRCVPISNHLYFYWYRQILGQKVEFLVSFYNNEISEKSEIFDDQFSVERPDGSNFTLKIRSTKLEDSAMYFCASSELGGDGYTFGSGTRLTVV.

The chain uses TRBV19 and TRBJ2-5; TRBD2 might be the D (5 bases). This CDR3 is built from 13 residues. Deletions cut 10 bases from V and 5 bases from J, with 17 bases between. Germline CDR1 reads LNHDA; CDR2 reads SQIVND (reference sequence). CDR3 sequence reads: CATGGPSRETQYF. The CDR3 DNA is TGTGCCACAGGAGGCCCCAGTCGCGAGACCCAGTACTTC.

CDR3 nucleotide sequence: TGTGCCATCAGTGAACAGGGTAGCAATTCACCCCTCCACTTT. Residues: CAISEQGSNSPLHF. The chain joins TRBV10-3 to TRBJ1-6, with a possible D match to TRBD1 (6 bases). Germline V gives CDR1 ENHRY, CDR2 SYGVKD. V gave up 3 bases and J gave up 7 bases, with 10 bases separating them. The CDR3 sequence is 14 residues long.

In nucleotides, the CDR3 is TGTGCCAGCAGCCCCGACAGGGCATACAATGAGCAGTTCTTC. Protein product: CASSPDRAYNEQFF. This chain connects TRBV7-3 to TRBJ2-1; 7 bases match TRBD1. The junction had 5 bases not matched to a gene; V was cut back by 5 bases and J by 4 bases. This CDR3 has 14 residues. CDR1 and CDR2 (germline): SGHTA, FQGTGA.

The CDR3 DNA follows: TGTGCCAGCAGCTCCGGTTCCTCGGGGGGGGCTCGCAATGAGCAGTTCTTC. Translation gives CASSSGSSGGARNEQFF. The chain joins TRBV5-4 to TRBJ2-1; TRBD2 matches at 8 bases. CDR3 length: 17 amino acids. Germline V gene data show CDR1 as SGHNT and CDR2 as YYREEE (reference sequence). Unmatched junction bases numbered 14, after V lost 3 bases and J lost 6 bases.

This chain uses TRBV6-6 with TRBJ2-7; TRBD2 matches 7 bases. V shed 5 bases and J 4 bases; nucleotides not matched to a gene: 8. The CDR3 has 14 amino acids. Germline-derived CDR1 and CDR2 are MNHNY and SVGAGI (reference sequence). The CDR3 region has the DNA TGTGCCAGCAGTCCAGCGGGGTCAGGGTACGAGCAGTACTTC. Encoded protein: CASSPAGSGYEQYF.